This is a list of T cell receptor beta chains from one sample in a study of T cell repertoires in cytomegalovirus infection. Their recognized antigens are unknown. TCRdb re-analysed the reads in MiXCR, keeping a single row per CDR3 protein. The sample includes roughly 180,000 distinct CDR3 sequences, less than 25% seen only once; the top ten take about 25%. Specimen: CD8+ T cells from cultured PBMCs, collected from culture after CMV antigen stimulation. The receptors come from a human donor in good health (CMV status not recorded). Some clones in this sample may be carry-over from other donors' samples. CDR3s include the opening cysteine and the closing phenylalanine or tryptophan. A D gene is named only where the DNA matches it firmly. Expanded clones are given a class, and other clones once, few, many or no size at all.

J | D | V | size | DNA | CDR3
TRBJ1-5 | NA | TRBV6-2/TRBV6-3 | NA | TGTGCCACCGAAGGGGGTTTGCATCAGCCCCAGCATTTT | CATEGGLHQPQHF
TRBJ1-2 | NA | TRBV7-8 | NA | TGTGCCAGCAGCTTAGATGCTGGTGGCTATGGCTACACCTTC | CASSLDAGGYGYTF
TRBJ2-1 | TRBD1 | TRBV6-2/TRBV6-3 | once | TGTGCCAGCAGCAAGGGGGGGACAGGGGTCTATGAGCAGTTCTTC | CASSKGGTGVYEQFF
TRBJ2-3 | TRBD2 | TRBV20-1 | NA | TGCAGCGCCATGGGGCTAGCGGGGGGTCAATTTTCAGATACGCAGTATTTT | CSAMGLAGGQFSDTQYF
TRBJ1-2 | TRBD1 | TRBV14 | NA | TGTGCCAGCAGCCAGACGGCAAGAAGACAGGGAAGCTATGGCTACACCTTC | CASSQTARRQGSYGYTF
TRBJ2-7 | NA | TRBV7-9 | NA | TGTGCCAGCAGCTTATCCTCGTCACCCTACGAGCAGTACTTC | CASSLSSSPYEQYF
TRBJ2-7 | TRBD2 | TRBV7-2 | NA | TGTGCCAGCAGCTTATCAGTCCTAGCGGGAGACGAGCAGTACTTC | CASSLSVLAGDEQYF
TRBJ2-3 | NA | TRBV6-5 | NA | TGTGCCAGCCTAGGACAAACAGATACGCAGTATTTT | CASLGQTDTQYF
TRBJ2-3 | TRBD2 | TRBV4-1 | few | TGCGCCAGCAGCCAAGATCACCAGCGGGGGGGCACAGATACGCAGTATTTT | CASSQDHQRGGTDTQYF
TRBJ2-1 | NA | TRBV5-5 | few | TGTGCCAGCAGCTTGACCTACGCGAGCTCCTACAATGAGCAGTTCTTC | CASSLTYASSYNEQFF
TRBJ2-1 | TRBD2 | TRBV7-2 | NA | TGTGCCAGCAGACCGACTAGCGGGCGGGCCTGGAATGAGCAGTTCTTC | CASRPTSGRAWNEQFF
TRBJ1-1 | NA | TRBV10-2 | few | TGCGCCAGCAGTACTCCGTGGGGGGACACTGAAGCTTTCTTT | CASSTPWGDTEAFF
TRBJ1-1 | NA | TRBV27 | NA | TGTGCCATATACGGTTCTTTAGGCACTGAAGCTTTCTTT | CAIYGSLGTEAFF
TRBJ1-2 | NA | TRBV11-2 | few | TGTGCCAGCAGCTTTATTACTCTGCCGGGACAAGAGTATGGCTACACCTTC | CASSFITLPGQEYGYTF
TRBJ2-1 | TRBD1 | TRBV7-9 | NA | TGTGCCAGCAGTCCTACCGGGACAGCAATAACCTACAATGAGCAGTTCTTC | CASSPTGTAITYNEQFF
TRBJ2-1 | TRBD2 | TRBV6-6 | many | TGTGCCAGCACCAGCGGGGGGGCCGACGAGCAGTTCTTC | CASTSGGADEQFF
TRBJ1-1 | TRBD1 | TRBV7-9 | few | TGTGCCAGCAGCACCCCGACAGGGTCCCGCACTGAAGCTTTCTTT | CASSTPTGSRTEAFF
TRBJ2-3 | NA | TRBV7-9 | NA | TGTGCCAGCAGTTCAAATACGCAGTATTTT | CASSSNTQYF
TRBJ1-5 | NA | TRBV7-2 | NA | TGTGCCAGCAGCTTAGTTGCCCCCGATAGCAATCAGCCCCAGCATTTT | CASSLVAPDSNQPQHF
TRBJ1-2 | TRBD1 | TRBV6-5 | few | TGTGCCAGCAGTCTGCGGACAGGAGCTAACTATGGCTACACCTTC | CASSLRTGANYGYTF
TRBJ2-2 | NA | TRBV7-6 | NA | TGTGCCAGCAGCTTAGTCATAAGGACAGACACCGGGGAGCTGTTTTTT | CASSLVIRTDTGELFF
TRBJ1-1 | NA | TRBV4-3 | few | TGCGCCAGCAGCCCGGAGCTCCCCGGTCTCACTGAAGCTTTCTTT | CASSPELPGLTEAFF
TRBJ2-3 | NA | TRBV4-3 | NA | TGCGCCAGCAGTCCAGGAGGGGGATCAGATACGCAGTATTTT | CASSPGGGSDTQYF
TRBJ2-3 | TRBD2 | TRBV7-8 | few | TGTGCCAGCAGCTTAGATGTCGTAGCTAGCGGGGGGTGGGCAGATACGCAGTATTTT | CASSLDVVASGGWADTQYF
TRBJ2-5 | NA | TRBV12-3/TRBV12-4 | many | TGTGCCAGCAGGGAGACGGTTCAAGAGACCCAGTACTTC | CASRETVQETQYF
TRBJ2-7 | NA | TRBV6-1 | NA | TGTGCCAGCAGGACGACAGGCTCCTACGAGCAGTACTTC | CASRTTGSYEQYF
TRBJ2-3 | NA | TRBV28 | few | TGTGCCAGCAAGGAGCCGGGCACAGATACGCAGTATTTT | CASKEPGTDTQYF
TRBJ1-5 | NA | TRBV4-1 | NA | TGCGCCAGCAGCCAACCGGGATCGAGCAATCAGCCCCAGCATTTT | CASSQPGSSNQPQHF
TRBJ2-1 | NA | TRBV29-1 | few | TGCAGCGTTGAATCGCAGGCCAGGAAGAGCTACAATGAGCAGTTCTTC | CSVESQARKSYNEQFF
TRBJ1-3 | NA | TRBV9 | NA | TGTGCCAGCAGCGTAATGGGCAGCGGTGGAAACACCATATATTTT | CASSVMGSGGNTIYF
TRBJ1-5 | NA | TRBV6-6 | few | TGTGCCAGCAGTGTCGGAGGGATCTATAGCAATCAGCCCCAGCATTTT | CASSVGGIYSNQPQHF
TRBJ1-5 | NA | TRBV5-5 | NA | TGTGCCAGCAGCTGGGAGGTCGCTAGCAATCAGCCCCAGCATTTT | CASSWEVASNQPQHF
TRBJ2-3 | TRBD2 | TRBV12-3/TRBV12-4 | NA | TGTGCCAGCAGTTCCTCGGGACTAGCGGGGGGGCAGAGCGCAGATACGCAGTATTTT | CASSSSGLAGGQSADTQYF
TRBJ2-1 | TRBD2 | TRBV4-3 | few | TGCGCCAGCACCGGGAGGGGCCCGGTCGGCGAGCAGTTCTTC | CASTGRGPVGEQFF
TRBJ2-7 | NA | TRBV27 | few | TGTGCCAGCAGTTTGTTGGGGCAGGGGATCACGTCGTACGAGCAGTACTTC | CASSLLGQGITSYEQYF
TRBJ1-5 | NA | TRBV12-3/TRBV12-4 | NA | TGTGCCAGCAGTTGGAGGACGGGGAGATATAGCAATCAGCCCCAGCATTTT | CASSWRTGRYSNQPQHF
TRBJ2-5 | NA | TRBV7-2 | few | TGTGCCAGCAGCCCCCGGGCCTGGTCCGGAGAGACCCAGTACTTC | CASSPRAWSGETQYF
TRBJ2-7 | TRBD2 | TRBV13 | NA | TGTGCCAGCAGCTCTAGCGGGTCTCAGTACGAGCAGTACTTC | CASSSSGSQYEQYF
TRBJ1-1 | NA | TRBV4-1 | few | TGCGCCAGCAGCCAAGACAGGCGCACTGAAGCTTTCTTT | CASSQDRRTEAFF
TRBJ1-6 | NA | TRBV7-2 | NA | TGTGCCAGCAGCTTAGAATCCGGGACGTTAAGCTCCTATAATTCACCCCTCCACTTT | CASSLESGTLSSYNSPLHF
TRBJ2-7 | NA | TRBV6-5 | NA | TGTGCCAGCCGTCAACGGGGAAACTACGAGCAGTACTTC | CASRQRGNYEQYF
TRBJ2-5 | TRBD2 | TRBV12-3/TRBV12-4 | few | TGTGCCAGCAGCTCCCTCGGGAGGGAACAAGAGACCCAGTACTTC | CASSSLGREQETQYF
TRBJ2-3 | TRBD2 | TRBV10-3 | few | TGTGCCATCAGTGAGTTGTGGAGTGGGACTATGAGCACAGATACGCAGTATTTT | CAISELWSGTMSTDTQYF
TRBJ2-7 | TRBD1 | TRBV12-3/TRBV12-4 | many | TGTGCCAGCAGTTGGGGACAGGAGCGCTCCTACGAGCAGTACTTC | CASSWGQERSYEQYF
TRBJ2-5 | TRBD1 | TRBV4-1 | many | TGCGCCAGCAGGGGCCGGGACAGGGGAGGAGATACTGGAGTAGAGACCCAGTACTTC | CASRGRDRGGDTGVETQYF
TRBJ2-2 | NA | TRBV27 | NA | TGTGCCAGCAGTTTCTTGTTTCCGGGGAACACCGGGGAGCTGTTTTTT | CASSFLFPGNTGELFF
TRBJ2-7 | NA | TRBV4-1 | many | TGCGCCAGCAGCCAGTCGTCCTCCTACGAGCAGTACTTC | CASSQSSSYEQYF
TRBJ1-5 | NA | TRBV4-3 | NA | TGCGCCAGCAGCCCGCACCCGAATAGCAATCAGCCCCAGCATTTT | CASSPHPNSNQPQHF
TRBJ1-1 | NA | TRBV7-8 | NA | TGTGCCAGCAGCACCAGGACCCGAGGAAACACTGAAGCTTTCTTT | CASSTRTRGNTEAFF
TRBJ1-2 | TRBD1 | TRBV7-6 | NA | TGTGCCAGCAGCTTAGAGGGACAGGGGAGCTATGGCTACACCTTC | CASSLEGQGSYGYTF
TRBJ2-5 | TRBD1 | TRBV7-2 | few | TGTGCCAGCAGCTCCACCCCCGGGACAGAAGAGACCCAGTACTTC | CASSSTPGTEETQYF
TRBJ2-3 | NA | TRBV11-2 | few | TGTGCCAGCAGCTTTATAGGTGCCACAGATACGCAGTATTTT | CASSFIGATDTQYF
TRBJ2-5 | TRBD1 | TRBV5-6 | NA | TGTGCCAGCATGAAGGGGACAGACGGAGAGACCCAGTACTTC | CASMKGTDGETQYF
TRBJ2-3 | NA | TRBV12-3/TRBV12-4 | few | TGTGCCAGCAGTTTTCGCCCGGGGGCAGATACGCAGTATTTT | CASSFRPGADTQYF
TRBJ1-5 | NA | TRBV27 | NA | TGTGCCAGCAGTTGGAGGCAGAATCAGCCCCAGCATTTT | CASSWRQNQPQHF